This TCR beta chain emerged from a study of blood T cell repertoires in COVID-19 (TCRdb year 2020). General notes on the study: The collaborator samples originated in the United States, Italy and Spain and spanned the acute and convalescent phases of COVID-19. The prospective study material was composed of cDNA or gDNA derived from T cells, B-cell-depleted T cells, or PBMCs. Subjects who had been exposed to COVID-19, were actively infected with it, or had recovered from it provided the deeply sampled blood TCRbeta repertoires that made up the dataset. The repertoires were released in a freely available public database meant as a resource for research on the immune response to SARS-CoV-2. The samples were drawn from the first 160 participants of the ongoing ImmuneRACE study and from 950 to 1,500 subjects provided by 6 global collaborators. Nearly every sample came with metadata listing a de-identified subject ID, COVID-19 status, age in years and sex. HLA class I and class II types, where available, came from metadata supplied by the sample provider rather than from assay-based typing.

Overall results and qualifications from the work: The quantity of clinical and demographic metadata differed by source and by participant and was supplied without curation.

This clone was picked up a small number of times. Its target antigen remains unknown. No qualities accompany the bases; no much larger clone lies one base away. Collaborating institutions collected whole blood in K2EDTA tubes following their own protocols. For TCRbeta analysis, collaborators shipped samples in one of three forms: frozen whole blood, isolated PBMCs, or DNA extracted from either of those sample types. TCRbeta CDR3 regions were amplified from genomic DNA using the immunoSEQ Assay, a bias-controlled multiplex PCR. The paper's processing steps were these. Within the assay, amplification of reference gene primers was used to estimate how many nucleated cells each sample contained. Sequence reads were collapsed and filtered to measure the absolute abundance of every unique TCRbeta CDR3 rearrangement. Productive Simpson clonality was computed per sample as the square root of Simpson's diversity index over productive rearrangements. TCRdb holds this immuneACCESS table with in-frame rearrangements only. Some clones are missing; in checked studies, unresolved V genes explain under half, and the rest has no known cause. The V and J calls and clone size are taken from that table; D and trimming were inferred from the DNA. The sample yields fewer than 250,000 clones; around four fifths were counted once. Less than 20% of the sample is held by the ten biggest clonotypes.

At the junction V is shortened by 3 bases and J by 0 bases, with 3 bases in between. Per the germline V gene, SNHLY is the CDR1 and FYNNEI is the CDR2. Its CDR3 holds 13 amino acids, cysteine through phenylalanine. Solely the CDR3 DNA is kept, with 39 bases framed from the first base. Input material: peripheral blood. The sequence is built from TRBV2 and TRBJ1-5, with no confidently assigned D gene. This sequence was found in a human donor in a cohort sampled during active COVID-19. The DNA sequence follows: TGTGCCAGCAGTGACTATAGCAATCAGCCCCAGCATTTT. The resulting protein is CASSDYSNQPQHF.